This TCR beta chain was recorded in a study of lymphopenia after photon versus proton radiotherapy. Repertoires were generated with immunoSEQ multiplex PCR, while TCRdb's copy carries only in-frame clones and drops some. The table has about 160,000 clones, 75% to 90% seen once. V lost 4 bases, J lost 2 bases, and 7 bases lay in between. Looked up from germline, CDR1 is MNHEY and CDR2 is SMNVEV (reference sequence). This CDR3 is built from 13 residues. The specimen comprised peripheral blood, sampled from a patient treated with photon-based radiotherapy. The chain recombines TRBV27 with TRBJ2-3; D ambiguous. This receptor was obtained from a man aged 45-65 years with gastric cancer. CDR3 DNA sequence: TGTGCCAGCAGTTACCGGTTCACAGATACGCAGTATTTT. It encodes CASSYRFTDTQYF.